This T cell receptor (beta chain) was sequenced for a study of CD8 T cells in Susac syndrome (dated by TCRdb to 2018 to 2020). General notes on the study: Among the sequenced Susac syndrome patients, 5 or 6 had clinically active disease and roughly eight were in clinical remission. At blood withdrawal, Susac syndrome patients were either therapy-naive, taking corticosteroids (in some cases with IVIg as well), or taking IVIg alone. Repertoire sequencing was used to test whether CD8+ T cell activation and differentiation in Susac syndrome was antigen driven. Here is what the overall study found, with its caveats: The number of individuals in the TCR sequencing and HLA analysis was acknowledged as relatively small. In the CD4+ T cell repertoire of Susac syndrome patients, clonal expansion was not detected.

In the case of this clonotype: Its specific antigen is unknown. Within one base of it there is no much larger clone, and no base qualities were kept.

Peripheral blood CD8+ and CD4+ T cells from healthy donors, Susac syndrome patients and multiple sclerosis patients were profiled by high-throughput TCR beta sequencing. The Susac syndrome patients fulfilled recently defined diagnostic criteria for definite or probable disease. Bulk CD8+ and CD4+ T cells were purified by magnetic negative isolation, while CD8+ TEMRA cells were enriched using FACS. Blood was collected in EDTA tubes and processed within 24 hours, with PBMCs isolated through density gradient centrifugation. PBMCs destined for TCR sequencing were cryopreserved in liquid nitrogen and later thawed in a 37 °C water bath. The sorted or isolated CD4+, CD8+ and CD8+ TEMRA cells had a purity of 90% or higher. RNA was extracted using the RNeasy kit, and roughly 0.5 to 1 ug of the RNA was reverse transcribed with random hexamers. TCR beta CDR3 regions were amplified with the immunoSEQ multiplex PCR assay covering 54 Vbeta and 13 Jbeta segments. To correct PCR amplification bias, a synthetic template baseline was used for both primer optimization and computational correction. Processing in the source paper ran as follows. Reads were annotated to V, D and J genes per IMGT and analyzed with immunoSEQ Analyzer, keeping only productive sequences. Clonality was computed as one minus Shannon entropy normalized by log2 of the number of productive unique sequences. Public and private clones were assessed among the 100 most prevalent clones of each patient and control. Susac-specific clones were defined as absent from healthy and MS cohorts, some 1,000 published viral clones and other ImmuneACCESS disease sequences. Through fastp at Q25 and MiXCR, TCRdb rebuilt clones from the public reads, retaining in-frame beta chains. For every CDR3 protein sequence, its rows merge into one entry that carries the most common genes and DNA. The V and J calls shown here were made by TCRdb, not taken from the authors' results. This sample gives around 230,000 distinct CDR3 sequences in total; about 96% of them show up just once. The biggest ten clones account for around 0.1% of the sample.

The sequencing input was CD4+ T cells from PBMCs. This clonotype was obtained from a human donor with Susac syndrome.

Here the CDR3 is given as CSVSATTEAFF. Read as DNA, the sequence is TGCAGCGTCTCGGCGACCACTGAAGCTTTCTTT. The rearrangement combines TRBV29-1 with TRBJ1-1; the D segment cannot be called with confidence. At the junction V is shortened by 6 bases and J by 4 bases, with 9 bases in between. Looking up the germline V gene yields CDR1 SQVTM and CDR2 ANQGSEA. From its cysteine to its phenylalanine, the CDR3 spans 11 amino acids. Of all the DNA, just the CDR3 is kept, 33 bases in frame from base 1.